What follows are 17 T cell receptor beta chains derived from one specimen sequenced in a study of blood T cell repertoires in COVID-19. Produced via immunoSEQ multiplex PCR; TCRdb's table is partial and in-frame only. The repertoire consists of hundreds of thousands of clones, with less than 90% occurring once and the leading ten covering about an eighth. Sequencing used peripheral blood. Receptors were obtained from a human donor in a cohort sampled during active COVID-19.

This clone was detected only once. Here the CDR3 reads CASSLGTGQGYEQYF. CDR3 DNA: TGTGCCAGCAGCTTGGGGACAGGACAAGGCTACGAGCAGTACTTC. The rearrangement joins TRBV5-4 to TRBJ2-7; 7 nucleotides align to TRBD1. CDR3 length: 15 amino acids. Germline assignment: CDR1 SGHNT and CDR2 YYREEE (reference sequence). V dropped 0 bases and J dropped 3; count of bases not matched to a gene: 6.

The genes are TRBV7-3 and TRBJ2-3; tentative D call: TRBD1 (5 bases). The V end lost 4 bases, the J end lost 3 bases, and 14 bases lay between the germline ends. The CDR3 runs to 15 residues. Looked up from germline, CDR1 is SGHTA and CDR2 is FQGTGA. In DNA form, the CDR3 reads TGTGCCAGCAGCTATAATGGGGCAGCTACAGATACGCAGTATTTT. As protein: CASSYNGAATDTQYF.

CDR3 sequence reads: CASSWGGRGEQFF. CDR3 bases: TGTGCCAGCAGCTGGGGGGGGCGCGGTGAGCAGTTCTTC. This chain links TRBV7-9 with TRBJ2-1, with a weak D call TRBD2 (7 bases). CDR1 and CDR2 from the germline V gene are SEHNR and FQNEAQ (reference sequence). The length of the CDR3 is 13 residues. V gave up 4 bases and J gave up 9 bases, with 13 bases separating them. The complete variable domain, with remaining parts taken from reference TRBV7-9 and TRBJ2-1, reads DTGVSQNPRHKITKRGQNVTFRCDPISEHNRLYWYRQTLGQGPEFLTYFQNEAQLEKSRLLSDRFSAERPKGSFSTLEIQRTEQGDSAMYLCASSWGGRGEQFFGPGTRLTVL.

CDR3 residues: CASSANPTDTQYF. In nucleotides, the CDR3 is TGTGCCAGCTCAGCGAACCCCACAGATACGCAGTATTTT. The chain carries TRBV18 and TRBJ2-3, with unresolved D. This CDR3 comprises 13 residues. V was shortened by 5 bases and J by 2 bases, with 8 bases between the two germline ends. The germline CDR1 and CDR2 sequences are KGHSH and LQKENI.

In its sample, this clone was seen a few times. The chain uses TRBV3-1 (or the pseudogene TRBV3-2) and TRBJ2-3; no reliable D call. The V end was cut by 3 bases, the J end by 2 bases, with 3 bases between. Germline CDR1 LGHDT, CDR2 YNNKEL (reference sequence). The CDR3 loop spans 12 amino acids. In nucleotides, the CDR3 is TGTGCCAGCAGCCATCTCACAGATACGCAGTATTTT. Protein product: CASSHLTDTQYF.

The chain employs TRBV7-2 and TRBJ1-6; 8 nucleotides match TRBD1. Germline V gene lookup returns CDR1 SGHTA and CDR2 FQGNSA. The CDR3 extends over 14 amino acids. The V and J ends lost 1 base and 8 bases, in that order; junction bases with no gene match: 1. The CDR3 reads CASSLGQGYSPLHF. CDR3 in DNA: TGTGCCAGCAGCTTAGGACAGGGGTATTCACCCCTCCACTTT.

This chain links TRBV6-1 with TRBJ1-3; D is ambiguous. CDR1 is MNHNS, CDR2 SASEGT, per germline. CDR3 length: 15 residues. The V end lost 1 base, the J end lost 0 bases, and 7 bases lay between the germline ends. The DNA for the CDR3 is TGTGCCAGCAGTGAAGACAGAAACTCTGGAAACACCATATATTTT. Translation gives CASSEDRNSGNTIYF.

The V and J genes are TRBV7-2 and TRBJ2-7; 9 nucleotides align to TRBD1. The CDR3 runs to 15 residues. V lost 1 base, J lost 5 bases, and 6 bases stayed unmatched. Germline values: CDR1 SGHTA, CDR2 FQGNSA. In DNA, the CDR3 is TGTGCCAGCAGCTTAGTGGGACAGGGACGGAACGAGCAGTACTTC. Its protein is CASSLVGQGRNEQYF.

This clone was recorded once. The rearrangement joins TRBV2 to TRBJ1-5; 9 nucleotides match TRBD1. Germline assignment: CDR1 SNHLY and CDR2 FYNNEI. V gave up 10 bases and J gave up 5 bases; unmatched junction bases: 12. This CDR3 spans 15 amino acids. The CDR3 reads CAIAIPGQGDQPQHF. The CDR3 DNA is TGTGCCATCGCTATTCCGGGACAGGGCGATCAGCCCCAGCATTTT.

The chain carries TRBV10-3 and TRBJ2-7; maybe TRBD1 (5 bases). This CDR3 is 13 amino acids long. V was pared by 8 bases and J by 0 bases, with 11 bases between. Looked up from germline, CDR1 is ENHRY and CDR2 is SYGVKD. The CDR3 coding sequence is TGTGCCATCGGGGCTGATACCTCCTACGAGCAGTACTTC. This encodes CAIGADTSYEQYF.

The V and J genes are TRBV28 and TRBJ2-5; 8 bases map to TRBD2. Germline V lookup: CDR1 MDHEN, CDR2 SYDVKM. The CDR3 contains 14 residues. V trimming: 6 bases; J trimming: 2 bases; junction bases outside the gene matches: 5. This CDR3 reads CASSRGLAQETQYF. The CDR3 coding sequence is TGTGCCAGCAGCCGAGGACTAGCTCAAGAGACCCAGTACTTC. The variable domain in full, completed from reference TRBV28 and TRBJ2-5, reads DVKVTQSSRYLVKRTGEKVFLECVQDMDHENMFWYRQDPGLGLRLIYFSYDVKMKEKGDIPEGYSVSREKKERFSLILESASTNQTSMYLCASSRGLAQETQYFGPGTRLLVL.

Here the CDR3 DNA reads TGCAGCGTCGGGGACAGGGGTGCGCACGAGCAGTACTTC. This encodes CSVGDRGAHEQYF. The chain combines TRBV29-1 with TRBJ2-7, with 10 bases identical to TRBD1. The germline gives CDR1 SQVTM, CDR2 ANQGSEA. Trimming at V came to 6 bases and at J to 5 bases, leaving 7 bases not matched to a gene. This CDR3 spans 13 amino acids.

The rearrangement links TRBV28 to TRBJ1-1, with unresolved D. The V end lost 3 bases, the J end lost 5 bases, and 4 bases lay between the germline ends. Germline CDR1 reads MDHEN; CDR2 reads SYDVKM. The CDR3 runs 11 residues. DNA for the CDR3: TGTGCCAGCAGTTTCCTTACTGAAGCTTTCTTT. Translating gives CASSFLTEAFF.

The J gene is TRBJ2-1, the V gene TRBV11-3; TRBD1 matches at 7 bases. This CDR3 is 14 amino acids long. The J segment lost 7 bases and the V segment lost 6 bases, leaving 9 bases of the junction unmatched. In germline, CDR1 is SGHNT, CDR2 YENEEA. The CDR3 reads CASSVGGLTNEQFF. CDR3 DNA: TGTGCCAGCAGTGTAGGGGGCCTTACGAATGAGCAGTTCTTC.

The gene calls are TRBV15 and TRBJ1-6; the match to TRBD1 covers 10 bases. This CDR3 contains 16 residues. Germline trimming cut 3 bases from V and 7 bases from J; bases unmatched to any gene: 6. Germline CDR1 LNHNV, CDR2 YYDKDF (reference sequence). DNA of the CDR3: TGTGCCACCAGCAGGTACCGGGACAGGGGCAATTCACCCCTCCACTTT. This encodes CATSRYRDRGNSPLHF.

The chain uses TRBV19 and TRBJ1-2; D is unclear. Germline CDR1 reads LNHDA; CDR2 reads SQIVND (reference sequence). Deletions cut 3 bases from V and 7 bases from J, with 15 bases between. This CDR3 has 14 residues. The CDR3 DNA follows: TGTGCCAGTAGTATGATTGGTGCGGCGGGTGGCTACACCTTC. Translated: CASSMIGAAGGYTF. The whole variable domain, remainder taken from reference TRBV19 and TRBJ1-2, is DGGITQSPKYLFRKEGQNVTLSCEQNLNHDAMYWYRQDPGQGLRLIYYSQIVNDFQKGDIAEGYSVSREKKESFPLTVTSAQKNPTAFYLCASSMIGAAGGYTFGSGTRLTVV.

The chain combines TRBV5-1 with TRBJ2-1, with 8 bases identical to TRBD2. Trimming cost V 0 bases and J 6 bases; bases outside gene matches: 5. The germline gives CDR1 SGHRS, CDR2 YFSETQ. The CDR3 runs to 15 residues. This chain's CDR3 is CASSLAGTRGNEQFF. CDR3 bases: TGCGCCAGCAGCTTGGCCGGGACTAGGGGCAATGAGCAGTTCTTC.